This T cell receptor (beta chain) was obtained from a study of technical replicates of blood from several donors. Here immunoSEQ multiplex PCR was the method, and the copy in TCRdb shows in-frame clones only, minus some. The sample lists roughly 80,000 clones, 75% to 90% occurring once. The CDR3 contains 15 residues. V gave up 3 bases and J gave up 6 bases; unmatched junction bases: 6. In germline, CDR1 is MNHEY, CDR2 SVGAGI. The chain links TRBV6-5 to TRBJ2-3; 10 bases align to TRBD2. The TCR originated in a human donor in good health. The sequenced material came from T cells isolated from PBMCs. The CDR3 coding sequence is TGTGCCAGCAGTTATCTAGCGGGAGAGGACGATACGCAGTATTTT. Protein sequence: CASSYLAGEDDTQYF.